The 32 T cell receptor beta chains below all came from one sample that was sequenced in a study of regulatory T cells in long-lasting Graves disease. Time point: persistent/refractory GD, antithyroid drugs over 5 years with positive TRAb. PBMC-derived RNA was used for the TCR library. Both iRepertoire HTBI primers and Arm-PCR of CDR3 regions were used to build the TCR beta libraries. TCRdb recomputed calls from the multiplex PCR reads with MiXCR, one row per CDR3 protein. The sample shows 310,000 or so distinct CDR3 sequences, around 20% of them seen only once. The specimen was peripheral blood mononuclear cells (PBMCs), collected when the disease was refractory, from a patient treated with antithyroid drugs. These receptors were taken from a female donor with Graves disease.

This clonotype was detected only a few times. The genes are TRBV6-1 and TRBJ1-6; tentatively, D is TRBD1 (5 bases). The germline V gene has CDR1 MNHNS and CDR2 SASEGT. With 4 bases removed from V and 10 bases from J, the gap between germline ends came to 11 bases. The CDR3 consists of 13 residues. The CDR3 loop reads CASSVTRDSPLHF. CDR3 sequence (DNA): TGTGCCAGCAGTGTAACGAGGGACTCACCCCTCCACTTT.

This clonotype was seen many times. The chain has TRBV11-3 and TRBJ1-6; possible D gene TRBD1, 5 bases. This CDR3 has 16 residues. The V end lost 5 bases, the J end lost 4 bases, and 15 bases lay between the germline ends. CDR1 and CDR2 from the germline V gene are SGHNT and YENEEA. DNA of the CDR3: TGTGCCAGCAGCCCCAGCCAGGGACGGTATAATTCACCCCTCCACTTT. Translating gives CASSPSQGRYNSPLHF.

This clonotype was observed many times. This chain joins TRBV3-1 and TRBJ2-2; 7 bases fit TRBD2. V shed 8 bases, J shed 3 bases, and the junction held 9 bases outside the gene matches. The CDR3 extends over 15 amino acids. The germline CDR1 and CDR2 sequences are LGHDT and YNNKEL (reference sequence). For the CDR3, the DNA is TGTGCCAGCCGGGAACTAGCGAGAGACACCGGGGAGCTGTTTTTT. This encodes CASRELARDTGELFF. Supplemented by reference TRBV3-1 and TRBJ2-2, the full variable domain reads DTAVSQTPKYLVTQMGNDKSIKCEQNLGHDTMYWYKQDSKKFLKIMFSYNNKELIINETVPNRFSPKSPDKAHLNLHINSLELGDSAVYFCASRELARDTGELFFGEGSRLTVL.

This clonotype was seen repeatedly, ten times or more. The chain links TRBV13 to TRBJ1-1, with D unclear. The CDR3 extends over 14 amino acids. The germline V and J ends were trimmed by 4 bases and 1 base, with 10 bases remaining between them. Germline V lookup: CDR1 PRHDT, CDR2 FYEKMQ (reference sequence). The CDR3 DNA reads TGTGCCAGCAGCTCTGGAGGTAGGAACACTGAAGCTTTCTTT. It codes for CASSSGGRNTEAFF. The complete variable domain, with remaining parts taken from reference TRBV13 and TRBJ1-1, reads AAGVIQSPRHLIKEKRETATLKCYPIPRHDTVYWYQQGPGQDPQFLISFYEKMQSDKGSIPDRFSAQQFSDYHSELNMSSLELGDSALYFCASSSGGRNTEAFFGQGTRLTVV.

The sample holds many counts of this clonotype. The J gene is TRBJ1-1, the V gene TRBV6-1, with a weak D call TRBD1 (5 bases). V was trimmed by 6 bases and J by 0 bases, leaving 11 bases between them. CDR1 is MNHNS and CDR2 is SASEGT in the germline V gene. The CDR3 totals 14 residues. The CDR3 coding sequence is TGTGCCAGCAGCTCCGGGGGGATGAACACTGAAGCTTTCTTT. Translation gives CASSSGGMNTEAFF.

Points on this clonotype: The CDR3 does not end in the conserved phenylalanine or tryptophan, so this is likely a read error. In DNA form, the CDR3 reads TGTGCCAGCAGCTTTGGAATAGGAGGGGACACTGAAGCTTTCCTT. It encodes CASSFGIGGDTEAFL. The chain couples TRBV7-3 to TRBJ1-1; possible D gene TRBD1, 5 bases. The CDR3 is made up of 15 amino acids. The germline CDR1 and CDR2 sequences are SGHTA and FQGTGA. Trimming stripped 3 bases from V and 3 bases from J, with 14 bases between.

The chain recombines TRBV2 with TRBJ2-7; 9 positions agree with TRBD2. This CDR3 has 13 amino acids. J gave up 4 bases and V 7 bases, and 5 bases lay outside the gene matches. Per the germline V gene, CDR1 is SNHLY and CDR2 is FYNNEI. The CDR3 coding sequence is TGTGCCAGCACCGTGACTAGCGGTTACGAGCAGTACTTC. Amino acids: CASTVTSGYEQYF. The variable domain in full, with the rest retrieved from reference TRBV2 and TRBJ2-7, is EPEVTQTPSHQVTQMGQEVILRCVPISNHLYFYWYRQILGQKVEFLVSFYNNEISEKSEIFDDQFSVERPDGSNFTLKIRSTKLEDSAMYFCASTVTSGYEQYFGPGTRLTVT.

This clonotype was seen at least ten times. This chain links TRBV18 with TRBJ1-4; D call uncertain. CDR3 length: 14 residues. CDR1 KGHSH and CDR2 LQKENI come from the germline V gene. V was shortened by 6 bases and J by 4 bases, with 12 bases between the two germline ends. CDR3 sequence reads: CASSRPGGNEKLFF. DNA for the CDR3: TGTGCCAGCTCTCGCCCAGGCGGTAATGAAAAACTGTTTTTT.

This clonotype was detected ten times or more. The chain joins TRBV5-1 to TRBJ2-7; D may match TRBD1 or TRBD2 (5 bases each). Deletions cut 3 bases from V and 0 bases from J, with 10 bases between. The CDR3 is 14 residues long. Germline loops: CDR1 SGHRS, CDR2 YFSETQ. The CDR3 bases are TGCGCCAGCAGCTGGGGGACGGCCTCCTACGAGCAGTACTTC. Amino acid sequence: CASSWGTASYEQYF.

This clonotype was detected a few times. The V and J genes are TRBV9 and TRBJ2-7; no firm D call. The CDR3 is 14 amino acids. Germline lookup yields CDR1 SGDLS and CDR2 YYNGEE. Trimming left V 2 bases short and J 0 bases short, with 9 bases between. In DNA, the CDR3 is TGTGCCAGCAGCGTGCATTCCAACTCCTACGAGCAGTACTTC. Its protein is CASSVHSNSYEQYF.

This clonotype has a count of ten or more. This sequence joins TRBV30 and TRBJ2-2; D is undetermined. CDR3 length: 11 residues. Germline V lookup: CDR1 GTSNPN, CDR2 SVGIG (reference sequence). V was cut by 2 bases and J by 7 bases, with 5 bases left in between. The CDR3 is CAWSIGGELFF. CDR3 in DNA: TGTGCCTGGAGTATAGGCGGGGAGCTGTTTTTT.

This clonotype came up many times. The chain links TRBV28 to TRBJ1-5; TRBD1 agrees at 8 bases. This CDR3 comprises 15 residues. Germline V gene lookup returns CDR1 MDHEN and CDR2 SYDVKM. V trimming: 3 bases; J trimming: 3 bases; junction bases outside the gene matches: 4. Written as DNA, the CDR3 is TGTGCCAGCAGTTTTGGGACAGGTCCCAATCAGCCCCAGCATTTT. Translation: CASSFGTGPNQPQHF.

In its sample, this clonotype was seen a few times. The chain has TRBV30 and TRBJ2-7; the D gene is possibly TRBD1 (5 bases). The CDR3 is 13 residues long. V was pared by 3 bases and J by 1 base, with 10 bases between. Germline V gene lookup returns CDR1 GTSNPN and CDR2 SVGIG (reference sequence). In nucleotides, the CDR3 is TGTGCCTGGAGGGGGCCAGGATCCTACGAGCAGTACTTC. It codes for CAWRGPGSYEQYF. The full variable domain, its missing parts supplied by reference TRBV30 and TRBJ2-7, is SQTIHQWPATLVQPVGSPLSLECTVEGTSNPNLYWYRQAAGRGLQLLFYSVGIGQISSEVPQNLSASRPQDRQFILSSKKLLLSDSGFYLCAWRGPGSYEQYFGPGTRLTVT.

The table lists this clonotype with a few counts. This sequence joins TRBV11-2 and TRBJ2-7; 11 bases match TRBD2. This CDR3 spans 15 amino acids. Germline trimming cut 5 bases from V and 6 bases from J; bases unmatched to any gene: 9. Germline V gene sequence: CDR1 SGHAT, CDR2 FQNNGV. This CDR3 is CASSLIAGGPGEQYF. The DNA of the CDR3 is TGTGCCAGCAGCCTAATAGCGGGAGGGCCGGGCGAGCAGTACTTC.

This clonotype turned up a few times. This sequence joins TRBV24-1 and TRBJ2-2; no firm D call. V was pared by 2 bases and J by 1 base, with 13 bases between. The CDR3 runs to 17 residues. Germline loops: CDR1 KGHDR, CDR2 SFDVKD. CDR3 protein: CATSDYPMGLNTGELFF. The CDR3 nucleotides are TGTGCCACCAGTGATTACCCTATGGGTTTGAACACCGGGGAGCTGTTTTTT.

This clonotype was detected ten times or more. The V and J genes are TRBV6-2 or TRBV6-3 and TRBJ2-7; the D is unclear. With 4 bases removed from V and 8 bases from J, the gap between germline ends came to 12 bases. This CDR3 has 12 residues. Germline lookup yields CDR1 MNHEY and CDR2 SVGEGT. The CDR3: CASSSQTFQQYF. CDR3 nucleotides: TGTGCCAGCAGTTCCCAGACATTTCAGCAGTACTTC.

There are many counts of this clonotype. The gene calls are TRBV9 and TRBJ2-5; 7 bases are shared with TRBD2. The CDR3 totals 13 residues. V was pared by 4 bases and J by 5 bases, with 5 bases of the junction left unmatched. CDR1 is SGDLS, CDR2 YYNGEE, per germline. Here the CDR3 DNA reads TGTGCCAGCAGCCAGTGGGGGGGTGAGACCCAGTACTTC. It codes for CASSQWGGETQYF.

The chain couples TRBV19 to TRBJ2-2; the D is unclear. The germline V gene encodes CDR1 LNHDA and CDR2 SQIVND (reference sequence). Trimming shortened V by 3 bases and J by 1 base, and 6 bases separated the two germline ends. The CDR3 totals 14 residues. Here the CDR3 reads CASSMGWNTGELFF. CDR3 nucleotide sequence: TGTGCCAGTAGTATGGGCTGGAACACCGGGGAGCTGTTTTTT.

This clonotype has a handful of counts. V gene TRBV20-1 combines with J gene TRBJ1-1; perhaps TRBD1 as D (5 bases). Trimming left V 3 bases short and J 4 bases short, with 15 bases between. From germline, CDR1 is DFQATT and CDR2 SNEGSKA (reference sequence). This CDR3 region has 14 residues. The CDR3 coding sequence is TGCAGTGCTAGCGGTGGGGGGGTAAGCACTGAAGCTTTCTTT. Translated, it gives CSASGGGVSTEAFF.

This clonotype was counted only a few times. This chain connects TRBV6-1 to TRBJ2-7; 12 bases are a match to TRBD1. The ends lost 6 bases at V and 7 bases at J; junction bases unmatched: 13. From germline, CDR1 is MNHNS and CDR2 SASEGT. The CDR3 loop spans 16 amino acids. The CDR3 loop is CASSDEPGQGAREQYF. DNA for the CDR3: TGTGCCAGCAGCGATGAACCGGGACAGGGGGCGCGGGAGCAGTACTTC.

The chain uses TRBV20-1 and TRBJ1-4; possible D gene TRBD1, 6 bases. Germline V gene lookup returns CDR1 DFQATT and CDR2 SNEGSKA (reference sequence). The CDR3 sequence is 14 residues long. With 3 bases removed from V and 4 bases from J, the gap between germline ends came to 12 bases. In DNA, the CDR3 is TGCAGTGCTAGTCGAGACAGGATTAATGAAAAACTGTTTTTT. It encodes CSASRDRINEKLFF.

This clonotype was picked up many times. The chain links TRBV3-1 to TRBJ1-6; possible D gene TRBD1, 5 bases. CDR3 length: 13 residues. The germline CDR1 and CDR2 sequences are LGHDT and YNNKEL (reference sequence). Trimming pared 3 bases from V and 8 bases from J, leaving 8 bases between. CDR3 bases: TGTGCCAGCAGCCAGCTCAGGGATTCACCCCTCCACTTT. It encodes CASSQLRDSPLHF.

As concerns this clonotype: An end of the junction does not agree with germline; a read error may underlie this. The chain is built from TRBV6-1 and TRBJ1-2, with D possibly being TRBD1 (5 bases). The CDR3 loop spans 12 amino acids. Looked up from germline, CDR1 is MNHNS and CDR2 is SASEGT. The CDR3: CASIDRNYGHTF. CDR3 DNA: TGTGCCAGCATCGACAGAAACTATGGCCACACCTTC.

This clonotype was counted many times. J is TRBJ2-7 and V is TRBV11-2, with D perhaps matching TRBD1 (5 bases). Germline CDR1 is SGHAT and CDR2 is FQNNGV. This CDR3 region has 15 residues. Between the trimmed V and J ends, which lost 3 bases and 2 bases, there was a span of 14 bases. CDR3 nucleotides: TGTGCCAGCAGCTTGGGGTGGACACCCACCTACGAGCAGTACTTC. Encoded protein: CASSLGWTPTYEQYF.

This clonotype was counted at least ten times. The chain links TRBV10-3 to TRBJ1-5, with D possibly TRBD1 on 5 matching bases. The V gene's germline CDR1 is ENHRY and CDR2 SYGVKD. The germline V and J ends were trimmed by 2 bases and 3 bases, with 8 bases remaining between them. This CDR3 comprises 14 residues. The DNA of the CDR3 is TGTGCCATCAGTGAGACCAGGGCCAATCAGCCCCAGCATTTT. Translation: CAISETRANQPQHF.

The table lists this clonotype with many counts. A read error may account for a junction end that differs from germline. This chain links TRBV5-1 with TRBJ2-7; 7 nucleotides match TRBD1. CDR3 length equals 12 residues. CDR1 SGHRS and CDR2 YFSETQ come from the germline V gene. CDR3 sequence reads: CASSLEGDSNIF. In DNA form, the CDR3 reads TGCGCCAGCAGCTTGGAGGGGGACAGCAACATCTTC.

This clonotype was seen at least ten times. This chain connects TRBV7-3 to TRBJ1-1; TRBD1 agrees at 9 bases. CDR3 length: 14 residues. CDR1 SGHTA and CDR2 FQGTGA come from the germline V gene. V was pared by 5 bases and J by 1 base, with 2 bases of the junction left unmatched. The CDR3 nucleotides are TGTGCCAGCAGCAAGGGACAGGGGAACACTGAAGCTTTCTTT. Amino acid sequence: CASSKGQGNTEAFF. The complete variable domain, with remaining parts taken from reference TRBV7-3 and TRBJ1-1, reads GAGVSQTPSNKVTEKGKYVELRCDPISGHTALYWYRQSLGQGPEFLIYFQGTGAADDSGLPNDRFFAVRPEGSVSTLKIQRTERGDSAVYLCASSKGQGNTEAFFGQGTRLTVV.

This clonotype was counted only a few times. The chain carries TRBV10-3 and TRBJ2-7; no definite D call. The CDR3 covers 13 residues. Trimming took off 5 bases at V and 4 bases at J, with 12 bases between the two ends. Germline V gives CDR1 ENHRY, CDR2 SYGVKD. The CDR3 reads CAISNGQDYEQYF. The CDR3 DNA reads TGTGCCATCAGTAACGGCCAGGATTACGAGCAGTACTTC.

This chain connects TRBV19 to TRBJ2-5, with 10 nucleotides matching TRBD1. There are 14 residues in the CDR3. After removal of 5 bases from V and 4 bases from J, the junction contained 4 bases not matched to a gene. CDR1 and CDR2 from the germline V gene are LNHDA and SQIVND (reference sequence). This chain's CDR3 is CASSRRTGGETQYF. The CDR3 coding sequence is TGTGCCAGTAGTCGTCGGACAGGGGGAGAGACCCAGTACTTC.

The CDR3 region is CASSGASTGELFF. In nucleotides, the CDR3 is TGTGCCAGCAGTGGGGCGAGCACCGGGGAGCTGTTTTTT. The V and J genes are TRBV28 and TRBJ2-2, with D possibly being TRBD1 (5 bases). There are 13 residues in the CDR3. Germline V lookup: CDR1 MDHEN, CDR2 SYDVKM. The germline V and J ends were trimmed by 5 bases and 4 bases, with 8 bases remaining between them.

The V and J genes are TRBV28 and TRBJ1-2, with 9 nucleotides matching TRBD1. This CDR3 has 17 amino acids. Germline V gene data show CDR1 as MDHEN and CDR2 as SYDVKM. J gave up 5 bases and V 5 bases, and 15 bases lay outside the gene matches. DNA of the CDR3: TGTGCCAGCAGTCTACCCATTTACAGGGGGCCCAAATATGGCTACACCTTC. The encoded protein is CASSLPIYRGPKYGYTF.

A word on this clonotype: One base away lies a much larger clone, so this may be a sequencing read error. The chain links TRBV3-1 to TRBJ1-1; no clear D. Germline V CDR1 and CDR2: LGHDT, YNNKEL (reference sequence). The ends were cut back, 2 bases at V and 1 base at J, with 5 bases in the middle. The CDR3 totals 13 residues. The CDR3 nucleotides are TGTGCCAGCAGCCAACACAGGAACACTGAAGCTTTCTTT. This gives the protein CASSQHRNTEAFF.